This is a list of T cell receptor beta chains from one sample in a study of beta chain features in type 1 diabetes. Only in-frame clones appear in the TCRdb table, and some are missing; sequencing was by immunoSEQ multiplex PCR. This sample carries over 100,000 clones, about 40% of them seen once, and the ten largest clones take roughly 0.064%. The sequencing input was stem cell memory CD4+ T cells from blood. Source of these receptors: a woman in her late teens or twenties in good health. Both conserved end residues are part of each CDR3. The D gene is left open where the match is weak. Expanded clones get a size class; other rows say once, few or many, or leave the size out.

>.|TRBD1|TRBV7-9|TRBJ2-7
CASSSNRRDSSYEQYF
TGTGCCAGCAGCTCTAACCGACGGGACAGCTCCTACGAGCAGTACTTC
>.|.|TRBV28|TRBJ2-1
CASSFNFMAGGYNEQFF
TGTGCCAGCAGTTTTAATTTCATGGCAGGGGGGTACAATGAGCAGTTCTTC
>.|TRBD1|TRBV5-4|TRBJ2-6
CASSFYRGPGANVLTF
TGTGCCAGCAGCTTCTACAGGGGGCCTGGGGCCAACGTCCTGACTTTC
>few|TRBD1|TRBV6-5|TRBJ1-2
CASSLIGTASGGYTF
TGTGCCAGCAGTTTGATCGGGACAGCCTCGGGTGGCTACACCTTC
>.|.|TRBV30|TRBJ1-5
CAWGYRAQPQHF
TGTGCCTGGGGGTACAGGGCTCAGCCCCAGCATTTT
>.|.|TRBV5-1|TRBJ1-2
CASRTDFNYGYTF
TGCGCCAGCAGGACAGACTTTAACTATGGCTACACCTTC
>few|.|TRBV2|TRBJ2-3
CASSAVTDTQYF
TGTGCCAGCAGTGCCGTCACAGATACGCAGTATTTT
>few|.|TRBV11-2|TRBJ1-5
CASSFHTGQPQHF
TGTGCCAGCAGCTTCCATACGGGACAGCCCCAGCATTTT
>.|.|TRBV18|TRBJ1-5
CASSQGAVGSNQPQHF
TGTGCCAGCTCACAGGGAGCGGTCGGTAGCAATCAGCCCCAGCATTTT
>.|TRBD1|TRBV7-8|TRBJ2-7
CASSPRQGFYEQYF
TGTGCCAGCAGCCCTAGACAGGGTTTCTACGAGCAGTACTTC
>few|TRBD1|TRBV7-7|TRBJ2-2
CASSLDRGTGELFF
TGTGCCAGCAGCTTAGACAGGGGGACCGGGGAGCTGTTTTTT
>.|.|TRBV21-1|TRBJ2-7
CASSSLGGGARTSYEQYF
TGTGCCAGCAGCTCCCTCGGCGGGGGGGCCCGAACCTCCTACGAGCAGTACTTC
>.|TRBD1|TRBV7-9|TRBJ2-3
CASSLRQGWDTQYF
TGTGCCAGCAGCTTGCGACAGGGTTGGGATACGCAGTATTTT
>.|.|TRBV4-3|TRBJ2-2
CASSQKGGEESTGELFF
TGCGCCAGCAGCCAAAAGGGGGGGGAGGAGTCCACCGGGGAGCTGTTTTTT
>.|TRBD2|TRBV5-1|TRBJ2-3
CASSQGLALDTQYF
TGCGCCAGCAGCCAGGGACTAGCGTTGGATACGCAGTATTTT
>.|.|TRBV6-5|TRBJ1-2
CASSWRRVGYGYTF
TGTGCCAGCAGTTGGCGCAGGGTCGGCTATGGCTACACCTTC
>.|TRBD2|TRBV9|TRBJ2-1
CASSVGYLAGGTYDEQFF
TGTGCCAGCAGCGTAGGGTACCTAGCGGGAGGTACCTACGATGAGCAGTTCTTC
>few|TRBD1|TRBV5-1|TRBJ1-1
CASSFGQVDDTEAFF
TGCGCCAGCAGCTTCGGACAGGTAGATGACACTGAAGCTTTCTTT
>.|TRBD1|TRBV18|TRBJ2-2
CASSLRTGEKTGELFF
TGTGCCAGCTCGCTCCGGACAGGGGAGAAAACCGGGGAGCTGTTTTTT
>.|TRBD2|TRBV18|TRBJ2-1
CASSPGAGVRNEQFF
TGTGCCAGCTCACCAGGCGCGGGAGTGAGGAATGAGCAGTTCTTC
>.|.|TRBV28|TRBJ2-1
CASSLFGQGSYNEQFF
TGTGCCAGCAGTTTATTCGGCCAGGGTTCCTACAATGAGCAGTTCTTC
>few|.|TRBV25-1|TRBJ2-6
CASSRGSGANVLTF
TGTGCCAGCAGTAGGGGCTCTGGGGCCAACGTCCTGACTTTC
>few|.|TRBV7-2|TRBJ1-1
CASSLAVGTLNTEAFF
TGTGCCAGCAGCTTAGCGGTCGGGACATTGAACACTGAAGCTTTCTTT
>few|TRBD2|TRBV28|TRBJ2-1
CASSFGGTSGRAYNEQFF
TGTGCCAGCAGTTTTGGAGGGACTAGCGGGAGGGCCTACAATGAGCAGTTCTTC
>.|TRBD1|TRBV19|TRBJ2-6
CASPRGLWDSGANVLTF
TGTGCCAGCCCTAGGGGGCTGTGGGACTCTGGGGCCAACGTCCTGACTTTC
>few|TRBD1|TRBV4-2|TRBJ2-7
CASSQGVRGRSSYEQYF
TGTGCCAGCAGCCAAGGCGTTAGGGGGCGAAGCTCCTACGAGCAGTACTTC
>few|TRBD2|TRBV7-9|TRBJ2-7
CASSFWGGRKAYEQYF
TGTGCCAGCAGCTTTTGGGGCGGGAGAAAAGCCTACGAGCAGTACTTC
>few|.|TRBV7-9|TRBJ1-1
CASRTGRGTEAFF
TGTGCCAGCAGGACCGGACGGGGCACTGAAGCTTTCTTT
>.|.|TRBV2|TRBJ1-1
CASSDGQGGYFTEAFF
TGTGCCAGCAGTGACGGGCAGGGTGGCTACTTCACTGAAGCTTTCTTT